What follows is one T cell receptor (beta chain) and its context. Ten or more counts support this clonotype. The antigen this receptor binds is unknown. Within one base of it there is no much larger clone, and no base qualities were kept. The method was 5' RACE. The instrument was an Illumina HiSeq 2500. A second about 7 to 12 cycle PCR used a sample-barcoded 5' primer and a J-beta primer mix. A template-switch 5' adaptor carrying 12 random nucleotides introduced a unique molecular identifier onto each TCR beta cDNA molecule. Each sample yielded at least 3 million CDR3-containing paired-end reads. The Mint cDNA synthesis kit, primed by a TRBC-specific oligonucleotide, was used to synthesize first-strand cDNA from all RNA. Following uracil-DNA glycosylase treatment, all cDNA underwent a first 18-cycle PCR with the universal primers M1SS and BC2_uni_R. In the original analysis: Normalization of each sample was performed by random selection of 1 million high-quality reads, each carrying a distinct molecular identifier. Reads sharing molecular identifiers were discarded rather than binned into consensus sequences. MiTCR, with a Q25 quality threshold and the strictest error-elimination algorithm, was used for CDR3 identification, clonotype clustering and error correction. A nonparametric unseen species model using Euler transformation provided a lower-bound estimate of total TCR beta diversity. The public sequencing data were trimmed at Q25 with fastp and processed into clonotypes with MiXCR by TCRdb, which kept only in-frame beta chains. Every entry covers one CDR3 protein and lists the most common genes and DNA from its rows. TCRdb, not the original authors, processed these V and J calls. The sample data list some 1.5 million distinct CDR3 sequences, and 28% of these were observed just once. More than 6% of the sample rests with the top ten.

This record comes from a study of blood T cells in healthy people across ages (dated by TCRdb to between 2014 and 2017). For the wider study: In model experiments, template switching captured roughly one uniquely barcoded TCR beta cDNA molecule for every two T cells. Donors of different ages were randomly distributed across sequencing lanes to avoid experimental bias. Using the same blood draw, the study looked at two additional independent replicas of 1 million unique cDNA reads for two donors, one aged 18 to 30 and the other aged 80 or older. The donors were divided into four age groups: young (average around 17 years), middle-aged (around 41), aged (about 62) and long-lived (roughly 82). Age-related changes in TCR beta repertoire diversity were measured in the study by deep sequencing normalized with unique cDNA molecular identifiers.

Measured from the cysteine to the phenylalanine, the CDR3 is 14 residues long. Only the CDR3 DNA is retained, 42 bases long and in frame from the first base. Germline trimming amounts to 5 bases on V and 4 bases on J, with 6 as the count of junction bases outside the gene matches. What the work shows at the level of the full study, not this receptor alone: Bulk unsorted PBMC profiling prevented conclusive comparison of naive and antigen-experienced compartments. As age increased, observed TCR beta diversity per million T cells dropped in a roughly linear way, and a significant reduction was already evident by age about 40. Observed TCR beta diversity correlated strongly with the percentage of naive T cells measured by flow cytometry. Because the CMV infection status of the donors was unknown, age-related changes in expanded clonotypes may potentially have been confounded. The long-lived group showed more naive CD4+ T cells, fewer expanded clones and increased TCR diversity than the aged group, suggesting age selection. Estimates of total diversity based on one million sequenced T cells were considered lower bounds and underestimates.

The 39 donors, aged about 6 to 100 years, were systemically healthy Caucasian individuals from Russia. Around 9.9 milliliters of peripheral blood were collected from each donor into EDTA-treated Vacutainer tubes. Ficoll-Paque density-gradient centrifugation was used to isolate PBMCs, with at least 7 million per sample. Trizol reagent was used to extract total RNA from the PBMCs, yielding at least 5 micrograms per sample. The percentages of naive CD45RAhigh/CD27high T cells were determined by flow cytometry on a PBMC aliquot from every donor. The TCR sequence derives from a woman younger than 45 in good health. The chain joins TRBV12-3 or TRBV12-4 to TRBJ1-2; 8 nucleotides in the junction match TRBD1. Sequences were obtained from blood. The CDR3 has the sequence CASSRDRRFYGYTF. The nucleotide sequence is given as TGTGCCAGCAGTCGGGACAGGCGATTCTATGGCTACACCTTC.